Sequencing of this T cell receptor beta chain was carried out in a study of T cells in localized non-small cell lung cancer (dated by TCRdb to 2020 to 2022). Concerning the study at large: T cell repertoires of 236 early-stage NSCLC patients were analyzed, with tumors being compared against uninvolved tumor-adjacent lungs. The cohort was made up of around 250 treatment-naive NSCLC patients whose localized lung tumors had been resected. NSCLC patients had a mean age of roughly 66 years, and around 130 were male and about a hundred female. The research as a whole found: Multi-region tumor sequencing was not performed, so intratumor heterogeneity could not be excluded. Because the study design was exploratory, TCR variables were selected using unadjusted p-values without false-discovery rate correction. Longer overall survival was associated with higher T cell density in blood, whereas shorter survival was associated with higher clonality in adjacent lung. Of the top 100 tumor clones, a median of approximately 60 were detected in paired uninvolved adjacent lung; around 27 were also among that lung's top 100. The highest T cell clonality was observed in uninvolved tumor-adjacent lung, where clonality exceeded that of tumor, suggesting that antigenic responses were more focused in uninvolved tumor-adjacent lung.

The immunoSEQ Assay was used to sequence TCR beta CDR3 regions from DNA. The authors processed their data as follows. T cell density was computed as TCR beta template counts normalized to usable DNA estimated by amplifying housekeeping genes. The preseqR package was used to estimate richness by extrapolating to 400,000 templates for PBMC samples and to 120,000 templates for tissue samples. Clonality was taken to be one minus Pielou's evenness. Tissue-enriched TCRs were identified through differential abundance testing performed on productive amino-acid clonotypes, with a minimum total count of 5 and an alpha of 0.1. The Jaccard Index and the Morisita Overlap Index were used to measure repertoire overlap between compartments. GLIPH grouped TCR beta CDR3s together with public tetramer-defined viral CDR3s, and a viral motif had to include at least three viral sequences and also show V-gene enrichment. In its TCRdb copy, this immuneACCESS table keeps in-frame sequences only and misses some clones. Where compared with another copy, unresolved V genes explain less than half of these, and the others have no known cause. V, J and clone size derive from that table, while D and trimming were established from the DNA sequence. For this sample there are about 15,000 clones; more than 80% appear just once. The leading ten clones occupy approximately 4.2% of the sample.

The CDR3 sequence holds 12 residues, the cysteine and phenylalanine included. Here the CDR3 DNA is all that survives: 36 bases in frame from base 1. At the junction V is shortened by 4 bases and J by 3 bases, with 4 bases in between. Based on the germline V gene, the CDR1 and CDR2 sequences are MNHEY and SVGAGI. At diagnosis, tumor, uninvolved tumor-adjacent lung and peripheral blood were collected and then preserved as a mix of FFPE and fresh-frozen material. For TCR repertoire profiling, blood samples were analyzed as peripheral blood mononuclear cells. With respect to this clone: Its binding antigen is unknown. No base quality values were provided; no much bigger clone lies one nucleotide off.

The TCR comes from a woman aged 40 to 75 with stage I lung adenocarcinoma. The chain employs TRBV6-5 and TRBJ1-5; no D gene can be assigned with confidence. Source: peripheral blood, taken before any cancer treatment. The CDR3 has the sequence CASSSANQPQHF. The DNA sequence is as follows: TGTGCCAGCAGTTCCGCCAATCAGCCCCAGCATTTT.